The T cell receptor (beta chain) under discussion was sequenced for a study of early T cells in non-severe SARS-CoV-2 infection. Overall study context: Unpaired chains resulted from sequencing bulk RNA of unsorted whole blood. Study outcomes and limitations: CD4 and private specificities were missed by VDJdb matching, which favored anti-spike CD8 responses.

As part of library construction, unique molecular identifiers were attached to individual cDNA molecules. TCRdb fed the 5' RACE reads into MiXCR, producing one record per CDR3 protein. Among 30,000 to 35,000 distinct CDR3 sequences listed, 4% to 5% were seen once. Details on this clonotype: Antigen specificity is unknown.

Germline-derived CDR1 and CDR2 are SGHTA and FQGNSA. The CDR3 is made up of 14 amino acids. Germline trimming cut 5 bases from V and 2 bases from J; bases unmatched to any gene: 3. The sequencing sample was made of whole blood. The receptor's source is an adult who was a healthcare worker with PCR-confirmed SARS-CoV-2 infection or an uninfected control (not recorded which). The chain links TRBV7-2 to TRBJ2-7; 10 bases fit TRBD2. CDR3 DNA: TGTGCCAGCAGCGTTAGCGGGGGGACCTACGAGCAGTACTTC. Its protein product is CASSVSGGTYEQYF. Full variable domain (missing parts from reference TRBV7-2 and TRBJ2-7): GAGVSQSPSNKVTEKGKDVELRCDPISGHTALYWYRQSLGQGLEFLIYFQGNSAPDKSGLPSDRFSAERTGGSVSTLTIQRTQQEDSAVYLCASSVSGGTYEQYFGPGTRLTVT.